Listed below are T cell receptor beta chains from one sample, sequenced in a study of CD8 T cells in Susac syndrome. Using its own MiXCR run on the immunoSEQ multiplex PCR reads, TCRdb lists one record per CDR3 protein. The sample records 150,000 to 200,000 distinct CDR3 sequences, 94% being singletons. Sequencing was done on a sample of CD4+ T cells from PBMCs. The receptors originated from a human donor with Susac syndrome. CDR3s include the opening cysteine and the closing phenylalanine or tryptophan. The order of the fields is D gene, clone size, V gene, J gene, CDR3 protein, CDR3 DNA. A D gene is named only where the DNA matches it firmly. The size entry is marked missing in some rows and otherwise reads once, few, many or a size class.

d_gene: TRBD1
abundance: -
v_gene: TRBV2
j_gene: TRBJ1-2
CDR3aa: CASESGQGFNYGYTF
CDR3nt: TGTGCCAGCGAATCGGGACAGGGATTTAACTATGGCTACACCTTC

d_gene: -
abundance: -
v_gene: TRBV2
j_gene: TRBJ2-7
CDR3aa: CASSGDRAGEQYF
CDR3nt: TGTGCCAGCAGTGGTGACAGAGCAGGCGAGCAGTACTTC

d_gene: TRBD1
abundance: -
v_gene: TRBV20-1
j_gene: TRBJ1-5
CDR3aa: CSARGRGLQPQHF
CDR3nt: TGCAGTGCTAGAGGCAGGGGGCTTCAGCCCCAGCATTTT

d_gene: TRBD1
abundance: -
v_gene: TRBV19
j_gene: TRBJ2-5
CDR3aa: CASSLRTGFRETQYF
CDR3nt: TGTGCCAGTAGTTTACGGACAGGGTTCCGAGAGACCCAGTACTTC

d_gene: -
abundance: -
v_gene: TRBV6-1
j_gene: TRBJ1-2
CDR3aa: CASSEEDGYGYTF
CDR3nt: TGTGCCAGCAGTGAAGAAGACGGCTATGGCTACACCTTC

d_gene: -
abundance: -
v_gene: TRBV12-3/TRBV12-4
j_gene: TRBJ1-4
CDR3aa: CASSLDRGTNEKLFF
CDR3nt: TGTGCCAGCAGTTTAGACCGGGGGACGAACGAAAAACTGTTTTTT

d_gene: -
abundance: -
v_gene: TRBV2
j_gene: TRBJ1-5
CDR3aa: CASSEQAANQPQHF
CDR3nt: TGTGCCAGCAGTGAACAGGCAGCCAATCAGCCCCAGCATTTT

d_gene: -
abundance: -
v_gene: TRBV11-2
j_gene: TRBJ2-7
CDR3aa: CASSLLDRSSYEQYF
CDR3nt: TGTGCCAGCAGCTTACTTGACAGGAGCTCCTACGAGCAGTACTTC

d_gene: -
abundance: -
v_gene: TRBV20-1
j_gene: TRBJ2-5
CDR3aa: CSARDLVGAQTQYF
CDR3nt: TGCAGTGCTAGAGATCTTGTCGGGGCCCAGACCCAGTACTTC

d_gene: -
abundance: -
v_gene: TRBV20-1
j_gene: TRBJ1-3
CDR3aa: CSAGAGAYSGNTIYF
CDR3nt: TGCAGTGCTGGGGCGGGGGCCTACTCTGGAAACACCATATATTTT

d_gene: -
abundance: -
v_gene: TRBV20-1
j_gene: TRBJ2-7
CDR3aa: CSAVQGLEQYF
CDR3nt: TGCAGTGCAGTACAGGGACTCGAGCAGTACTTC

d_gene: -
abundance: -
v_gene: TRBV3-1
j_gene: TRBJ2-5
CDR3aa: CASSSGQRETQYF
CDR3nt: TGTGCCAGCAGCTCTGGACAGCGAGAGACCCAGTACTTC

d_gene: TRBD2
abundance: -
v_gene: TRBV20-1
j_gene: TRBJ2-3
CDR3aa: CSARELAGEYTDTQYF
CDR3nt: TGCAGTGCTAGAGAACTAGCGGGGGAATACACAGATACGCAGTATTTT

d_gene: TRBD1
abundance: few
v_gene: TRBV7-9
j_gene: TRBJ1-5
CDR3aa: CASSRGQGNQPQHF
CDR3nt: TGTGCCAGCAGCCGGGGACAGGGTAATCAGCCCCAGCATTTT

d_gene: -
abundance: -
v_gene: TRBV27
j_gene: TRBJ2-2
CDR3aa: CASSFYAGELFF
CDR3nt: TGTGCCAGCAGTTTTTATGCCGGGGAGCTGTTTTTT

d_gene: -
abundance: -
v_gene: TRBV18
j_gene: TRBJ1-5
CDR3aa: CASSPPGDQPQHF
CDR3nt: TGTGCCAGCTCACCACCGGGTGATCAGCCCCAGCATTTT

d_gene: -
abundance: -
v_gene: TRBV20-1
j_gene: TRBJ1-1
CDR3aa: CSARGGRGSEDTEAFF
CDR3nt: TGCAGTGCTAGAGGGGGCCGGGGATCAGAGGACACTGAAGCTTTCTTT

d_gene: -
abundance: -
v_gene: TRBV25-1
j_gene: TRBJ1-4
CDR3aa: CASSDASPKKSRLFF
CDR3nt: TGTGCCAGCAGTGACGCCAGCCCCAAGAAATCTCGACTGTTTTTT

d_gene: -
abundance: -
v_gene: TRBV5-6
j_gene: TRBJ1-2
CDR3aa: CASTRGGKVYGYTF
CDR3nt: TGTGCCAGCACCCGAGGAGGGAAAGTCTATGGCTACACCTTC

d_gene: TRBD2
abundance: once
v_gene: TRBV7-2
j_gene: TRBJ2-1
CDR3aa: CASSSMTSPTEQFF
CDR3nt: TGTGCCAGCAGCTCCATGACTAGCCCGACTGAGCAGTTCTTC

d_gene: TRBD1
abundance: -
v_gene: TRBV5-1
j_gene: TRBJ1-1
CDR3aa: CASRPGTGSWSTEAFF
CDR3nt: TGCGCCAGCAGGCCCGGGACAGGGTCCTGGAGCACTGAAGCTTTCTTT

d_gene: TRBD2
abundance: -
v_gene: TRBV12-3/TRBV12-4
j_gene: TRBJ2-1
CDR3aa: CASSARLAPNEQFF
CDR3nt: TGTGCCAGCAGTGCTCGACTAGCCCCCAATGAGCAGTTCTTC

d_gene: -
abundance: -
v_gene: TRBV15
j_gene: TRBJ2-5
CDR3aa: CATSTSSFGGGRQTQYF
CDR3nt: TGTGCCACCAGCACCTCCTCATTTGGGGGGGGCCGGCAGACCCAGTACTTC

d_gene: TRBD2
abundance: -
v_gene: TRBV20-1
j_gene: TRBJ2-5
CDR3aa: CSATAGQETQYF
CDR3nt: TGCAGTGCGACAGCGGGGCAAGAGACCCAGTACTTC

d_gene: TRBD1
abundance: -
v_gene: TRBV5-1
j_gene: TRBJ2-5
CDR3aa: CASSPFDRGSETQYF
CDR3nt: TGCGCCAGCAGCCCTTTTGACAGGGGGTCTGAGACCCAGTACTTC

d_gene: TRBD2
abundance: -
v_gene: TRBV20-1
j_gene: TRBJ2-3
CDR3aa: CSAMKLAGERADTQYF
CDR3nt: TGCAGTGCTATGAAACTAGCGGGGGAGAGGGCAGATACGCAGTATTTT

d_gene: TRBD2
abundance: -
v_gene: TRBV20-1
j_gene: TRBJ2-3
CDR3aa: CSASGGARTTDTQYF
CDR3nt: TGCAGTGCTAGCGGGGGGGCCCGTACCACAGATACGCAGTATTTT

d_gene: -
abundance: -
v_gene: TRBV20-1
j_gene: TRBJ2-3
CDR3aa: CSARSGGRERGDTQYF
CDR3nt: TGCAGTGCTAGGAGTGGAGGCAGGGAGCGAGGCGATACGCAGTATTTT

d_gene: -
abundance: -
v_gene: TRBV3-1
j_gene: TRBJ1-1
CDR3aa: CASSQGYGTEAFF
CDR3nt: TGTGCCAGCAGCCAGGGATACGGCACTGAAGCTTTCTTT

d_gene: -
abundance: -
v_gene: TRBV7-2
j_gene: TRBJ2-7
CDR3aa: CASSLRTFGAGNYEQYF
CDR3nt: TGTGCCAGCAGTCTTAGAACGTTTGGGGCAGGGAACTACGAGCAGTACTTC

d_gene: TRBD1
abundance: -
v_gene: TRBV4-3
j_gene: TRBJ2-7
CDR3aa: CASSLGTGNSYEQYF
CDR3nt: TGCGCCAGCAGTTTAGGGACAGGGAATTCTTACGAGCAGTACTTC

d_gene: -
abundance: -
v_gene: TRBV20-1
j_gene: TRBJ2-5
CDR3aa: CSARDNLRQETQYF
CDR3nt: TGCAGTGCTAGAGATAACCTGAGGCAAGAGACCCAGTACTTC

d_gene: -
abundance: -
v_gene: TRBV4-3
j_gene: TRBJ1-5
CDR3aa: CASSQEEGQPQHF
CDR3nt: TGCGCCAGCAGCCAAGAAGAAGGTCAGCCCCAGCATTTT

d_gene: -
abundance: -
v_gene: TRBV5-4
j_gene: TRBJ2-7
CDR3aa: CASSLWGLNAYEQYF
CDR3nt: TGTGCCAGCAGCTTGTGGGGCCTCAATGCCTACGAGCAGTACTTC

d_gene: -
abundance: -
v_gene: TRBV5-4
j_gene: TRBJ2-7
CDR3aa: CASTTTGLGEQYF
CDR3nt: TGTGCCAGCACGACTACCGGTCTCGGGGAGCAGTACTTC

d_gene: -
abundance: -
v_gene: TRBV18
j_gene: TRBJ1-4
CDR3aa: CASSPDGATNEKLFF
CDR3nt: TGTGCCAGCTCACCGGACGGTGCAACTAATGAAAAACTGTTTTTT

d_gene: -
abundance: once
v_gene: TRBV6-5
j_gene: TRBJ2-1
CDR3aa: CASTASIGGQFF
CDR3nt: TGTGCCAGCACTGCCTCAATAGGTGGGCAGTTCTTC

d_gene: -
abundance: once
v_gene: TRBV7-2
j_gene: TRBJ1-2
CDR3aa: CASSYTGPGYGYTF
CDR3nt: TGTGCCAGCAGCTATACCGGCCCCGGATATGGCTACACCTTC

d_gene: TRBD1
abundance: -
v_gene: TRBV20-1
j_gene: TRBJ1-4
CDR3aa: CSARAGTGAEKLFF
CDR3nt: TGCAGTGCTAGAGCCGGGACAGGGGCCGAAAAACTGTTTTTT

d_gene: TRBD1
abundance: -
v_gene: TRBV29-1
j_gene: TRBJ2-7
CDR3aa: CSVRTGAGDEQYF
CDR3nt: TGCAGCGTTCGGACAGGGGCTGGAGACGAGCAGTACTTC

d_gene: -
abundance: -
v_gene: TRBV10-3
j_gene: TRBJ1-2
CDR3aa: CAISGFPDLYGYTF
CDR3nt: TGTGCCATCAGTGGTTTCCCAGATCTCTATGGCTACACCTTC

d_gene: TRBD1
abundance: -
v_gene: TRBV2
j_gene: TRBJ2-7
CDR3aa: CASNYGTGSSYEQYF
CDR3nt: TGTGCCAGCAATTACGGGACAGGGAGCTCCTACGAGCAGTACTTC

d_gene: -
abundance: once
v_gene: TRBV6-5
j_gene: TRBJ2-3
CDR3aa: CASSYEAGPMQYF
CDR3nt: TGTGCCAGCAGTTATGAGGCAGGCCCCATGCAGTATTTT

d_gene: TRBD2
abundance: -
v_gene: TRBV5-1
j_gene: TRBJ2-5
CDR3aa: CASSNGGLAGGETQYF
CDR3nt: TGCGCCAGCAGCAACGGGGGACTAGCGGGCGGAGAGACCCAGTACTTC

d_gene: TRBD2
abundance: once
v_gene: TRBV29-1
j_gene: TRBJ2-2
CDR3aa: CSAGRAGELFF
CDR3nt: TGCAGCGCCGGGAGGGCCGGGGAGCTGTTTTTT

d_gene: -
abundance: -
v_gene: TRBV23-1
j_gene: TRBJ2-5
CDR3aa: CASSQSPDSQETQYF
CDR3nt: TGCGCCAGCAGTCAATCCCCGGACAGCCAAGAGACCCAGTACTTC

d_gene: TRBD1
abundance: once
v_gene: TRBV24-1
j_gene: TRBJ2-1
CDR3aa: CATSDPGQGGGSEQFF
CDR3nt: TGTGCCACCAGTGATCCGGGACAGGGGGGAGGGAGTGAGCAGTTCTTC

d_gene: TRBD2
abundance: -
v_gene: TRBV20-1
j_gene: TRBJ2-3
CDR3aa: CSARGTPGGDTQYF
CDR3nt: TGCAGTGCTAGGGGGACCCCGGGGGGGGATACGCAGTATTTT

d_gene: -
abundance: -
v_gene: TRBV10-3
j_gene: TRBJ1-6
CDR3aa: CAISESKANNSPLHF
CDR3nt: TGTGCCATCAGTGAGTCGAAAGCCAATAATTCACCCCTCCACTTT

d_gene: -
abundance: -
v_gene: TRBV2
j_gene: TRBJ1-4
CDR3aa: CASSDGGNEKLFF
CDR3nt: TGTGCCAGCAGTGACGGGGGTAATGAAAAACTGTTTTTT

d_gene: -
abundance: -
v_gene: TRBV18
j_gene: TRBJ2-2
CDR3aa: CASSPPARGYTGELFF
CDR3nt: TGTGCCAGCTCACCACCGGCGCGGGGATACACCGGGGAGCTGTTTTTT

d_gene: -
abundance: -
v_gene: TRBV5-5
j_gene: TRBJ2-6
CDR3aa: CASGPHLSGANVLIF
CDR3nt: TGTGCCAGCGGTCCCCACCTCTCTGGGGCCAACGTCCTGATTTTC

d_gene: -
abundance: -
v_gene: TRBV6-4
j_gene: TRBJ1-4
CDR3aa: CASIFGAPSNEKLFF
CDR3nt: TGTGCCAGCATCTTTGGGGCGCCCTCGAATGAAAAACTGTTTTTT

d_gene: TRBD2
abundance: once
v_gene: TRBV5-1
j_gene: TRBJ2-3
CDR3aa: CASSLRTSGGRDTQYF
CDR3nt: TGCGCCAGCAGCCTGCGGACTAGCGGGGGAAGGGATACGCAGTATTTT

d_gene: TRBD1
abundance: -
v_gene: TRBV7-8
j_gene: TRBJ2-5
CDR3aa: CASRRGGRGETQYF
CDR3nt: TGTGCCAGCAGACGAGGGGGCCGAGGGGAGACCCAGTACTTC